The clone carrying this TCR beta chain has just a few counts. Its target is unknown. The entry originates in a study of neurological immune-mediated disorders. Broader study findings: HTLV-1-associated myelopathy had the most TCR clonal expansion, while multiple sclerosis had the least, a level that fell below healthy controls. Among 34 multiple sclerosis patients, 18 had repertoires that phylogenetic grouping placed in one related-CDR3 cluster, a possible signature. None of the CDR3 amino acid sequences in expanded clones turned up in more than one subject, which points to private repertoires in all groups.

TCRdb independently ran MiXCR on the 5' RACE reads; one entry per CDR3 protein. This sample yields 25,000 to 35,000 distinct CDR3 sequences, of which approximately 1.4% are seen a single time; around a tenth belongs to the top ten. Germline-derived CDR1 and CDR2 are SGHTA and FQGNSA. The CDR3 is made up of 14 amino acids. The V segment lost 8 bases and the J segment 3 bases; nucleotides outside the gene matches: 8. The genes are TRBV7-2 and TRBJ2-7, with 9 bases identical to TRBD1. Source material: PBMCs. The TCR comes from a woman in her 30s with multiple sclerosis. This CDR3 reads CASRVGQGFYEQYF. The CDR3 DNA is TGTGCCAGCCGGGTGGGACAGGGCTTCTACGAGCAGTACTTC.